This TCR beta chain was sequenced for a study of breast tumors, draining lymph nodes, adjacent tissues. With 2 bases removed from V and 2 bases from J, the gap between germline ends came to 7 bases. The CDR3 spans 13 residues. Looked up from germline, CDR1 is SGHNT and CDR2 is YENEEA. Via MiXCR, TCRdb re-called the multiplex PCR reads, giving one row per CDR3 protein. The sample lists about 180,000 distinct CDR3 sequences; roughly a third were seen once. The study's findings and limits: Compared with lymph nodes, tumors were less diverse; compared with nontumor tissue, more.

About this clonotype itself: Its antigen is undetermined.

Breast cancer patients provided tissue from their axillary draining lymph nodes. Material: axillary lymph node tissue. The sequence derives from a female donor with breast cancer. Some clones in this sample may be carry-over from other donors' samples. This rearrangement joins TRBV11-3 to TRBJ2-7, with a tentative D call TRBD2 (5 bases). CDR3 residues: CASSLSGPYEQYF. The CDR3 DNA follows: TGTGCCAGCAGCTTAAGCGGTCCCTACGAGCAGTACTTC. Full variable domain (rest looked up from reference TRBV11-3 and TRBJ2-7): EAGVVQSPRYKIIEKKQPVAFWCNPISGHNTLYWYLQNLGQGPELLIRYENEEAVDDSQLPKDRFSAERLKGVDSTLKIQPAELGDSAVYLCASSLSGPYEQYFGPGTRLTVT.